Following are 17 T cell receptor beta chains from one sample sequenced in a study of blood T cells in healthy people across ages. A sample-barcoded 5' primer and a J-beta primer mix were used in a second PCR of roughly 7 to 11 cycles. From the 5' RACE reads, TCRdb called clonotypes with MiXCR, one entry per CDR3 protein. The sample contains 600,000 to 650,000 distinct CDR3 sequences, roughly 53% of which appear only once. Sequencing was carried out using blood. These receptors all come from a man in his fifties or sixties in good health.

The rearrangement uses TRBV5-1 and TRBJ2-7, with 15 bases aligning to TRBD2. The J call may be wrong; the DNA end is better matched by TRBJ2-5. This CDR3 is built from 18 residues. Per germline, CDR1 SGHRS and CDR2 YFSETQ. The CDR3 DNA follows: TGCGCCAGCAGCGATGGACTAGCGGGGGGGCCGAGGAGAGAGACCCAGTACTTC. Encoded protein: CASSDGLAGGPRRETQYF.

In nucleotides, the CDR3 is TGTGCCAGCAGTTCTGGACTAGCGGGGAGCTACAATGAGCAGTACTTC. It codes for CASSSGLAGSYNEQYF. V usage is TRBV12-3 or TRBV12-4 and J usage is TRBJ2-5, with 12 bases identical to TRBD2. With 4 bases clipped from V and 11 bases from J, the junction kept 14 bases outside the gene matches. CDR3 length equals 16 residues.

Only a few counts were recorded for this clonotype. V gene TRBV6-1 combines with J gene TRBJ2-7; D is perhaps TRBD2 (6 bases). The J call may be mistaken, given a closer DNA end match to TRBJ2-5. The CDR3 is made up of 15 amino acids. Per the germline V gene, CDR1 is MNHNS and CDR2 is SASEGT. CDR3 in amino acids: CASSEGSGPKRTQYF. CDR3 sequence (DNA): TGTGCCAGCAGTGAAGGGAGCGGGCCAAAACGGACCCAGTACTTC.

This chain connects TRBV29-1 to TRBJ2-3; 7 nucleotides agree with TRBD2. Germline loops: CDR1 SQVTM, CDR2 ANQGSEA. J was trimmed by 5 bases and V by 4 bases; bases with no gene match: 3. CDR3 length: 12 amino acids. The CDR3 nucleotides read TGCAGCGTTGGGGAGGGTAAAGATACGCAGTATTTT. This sequence encodes CSVGEGKDTQYF.

The chain carries TRBV4-2 and TRBJ2-6; possible D gene TRBD2, 5 bases. CDR1 is LGHNA and CDR2 is YNFKEQ in the germline V gene. V was pared by 1 base and J by 0 bases, with 13 bases between. The CDR3 consists of 18 residues. The CDR3 reads CASSQGEGGYSGANVLTF. The CDR3, as DNA: TGTGCCAGCAGCCAAGGTGAGGGCGGGTACTCTGGGGCCAACGTCCTGACTTTC.

This clonotype was detected a few times. The chain couples TRBV6-5 to TRBJ2-5; D is unclear. The V and J ends lost 4 bases and 4 bases respectively, with 10 bases between them. Germline V CDR1 and CDR2: MNHEY, SVGAGI. The CDR3 has 13 residues. The CDR3 protein is CASSWGGGETQYF. Here the CDR3 DNA reads TGTGCCAGCAGTTGGGGTGGTGGAGAGACCCAGTACTTC.

Comments on this clonotype: Since a much larger clone is just one base distant, this may be a read error. The genes are TRBV5-6 and TRBJ2-7, with D possibly being TRBD2 (7 bases). The CDR3 covers 17 residues. Trimming removed 4 bases at V and 7 bases at J, with 27 bases between. Germline V gene sequence: CDR1 SGHDT, CDR2 YYEEEE. The chain's CDR3 is CASSLRVGGGPHNEQYF. The CDR3, as DNA: TGTGCCAGCAGCCTGCGAGTAGGCGGGGGCCCTCACAATGAGCAGTACTTC. Combining the CDR3 with reference TRBV5-6 and TRBJ2-7 gives the whole variable domain DAGVTQSPTHLIKTRGQQVTLRCSPKSGHDTVSWYQQALGQGPQFIFQYYEEEERQRGNFPDRFSGHQFPNYSSELNVNALLLGDSALYLCASSLRVGGGPHNEQYFGPGTRLTVT.

The chain joins TRBV25-1 to TRBJ2-1; a possible D gene is TRBD1 (5 bases). V was shortened by 3 bases and J by 2 bases, with 8 bases between the two germline ends. The CDR3 has 14 residues. CDR1 MGHDK and CDR2 SYGVNS come from the germline V gene. In DNA form, the CDR3 reads TGTGCCAGCAGTGACCTGGGGCCCTACAATGAGCAGTTCTTC. It yields the protein CASSDLGPYNEQFF.

The V gene is TRBV5-1, the J gene TRBJ2-4; D is undetermined. Trimming removed 2 bases at V and 13 bases at J, with 13 bases between. CDR3 length: 12 amino acids. Germline V CDR1 and CDR2: SGHRS, YFSETQ. The CDR3 DNA reads as TGCGCCAGCAGCTTACACCCAGGAGAGCAGTACTTC. Translated: CASSLHPGEQYF. Full variable domain (missing parts from reference TRBV5-1 and TRBJ2-4): KAGVTQTPRYLIKTRGQQVTLSCSPISGHRSVSWYQQTPGQGLQFLFEYFSETQRNKGNFPGRFSGRQFSNSRSEMNVSTLELGDSALYLCASSLHPGEQYFGAGTRLSVL.

This clonotype was seen a single time. The chain links TRBV20-1 to TRBJ2-5, with a tentative D call TRBD1 (6 bases). The DNA matches TRBJ2-7 better at its end, which makes the J call doubtful. Germline loops: CDR1 DFQATT, CDR2 SNEGSKA (reference sequence). This CDR3 comprises 16 residues. CDR3 coding DNA: TGCAGTGCTAGAGATGTACAGGGCCCTCTCCCCTACGAGCAGTACTTC. It specifies CSARDVQGPLPYEQYF.

This clonotype was seen a handful of times. The genes are TRBV20-1 and TRBJ2-3; TRBD1 is a possible D gene (5 bases). V dropped 2 bases and J dropped 4 bases, with 7 bases sitting between them. From germline, CDR1 is DFQATT and CDR2 SNEGSKA (reference sequence). The CDR3 extends over 12 amino acids. CDR3 residues: CSARRGPDTQYF. CDR3 nucleotides: TGCAGTGCTAGAAGGGGTCCAGATACGCAGTATTTT.

The gene calls are TRBV3-1 and TRBJ1-1; maybe TRBD1 (5 bases). Trimming stripped 0 bases from V and 3 bases from J, with 8 bases between. This CDR3 has 14 residues. CDR1 and CDR2 (germline): LGHDT, YNNKEL (reference sequence). The CDR3 DNA sequence: TGTGCCAGCAGCCAAGATGTGGGGGACACTGAAGCTTTCTTT. This encodes CASSQDVGDTEAFF.

This clonotype has only one observation. The chain joins TRBV3-1 to TRBJ2-3; 9 bases agree with TRBD2. The CDR3 totals 16 residues. Per germline, CDR1 LGHDT and CDR2 YNNKEL (reference sequence). J was trimmed by 0 bases and V by 6 bases; bases with no gene match: 7. The CDR3: CASSASSGASTDTQYF. The CDR3 DNA reads TGTGCCAGCAGTGCGTCTAGCGGGGCTAGCACAGATACGCAGTATTTT.

This clonotype was detected many times. The V and J genes are TRBV13 and TRBJ2-7; possible D gene TRBD1, 6 bases. Trimming left V 3 bases short and J 2 bases short, with 8 bases between. Per germline, CDR1 PRHDT and CDR2 FYEKMQ (reference sequence). This CDR3 contains 13 residues. The CDR3 DNA reads TGTGCCAGCAGCTTCGGACAGACCTACGAGCAGTACTTC. Translation: CASSFGQTYEQYF. Filled out from reference TRBV13 and TRBJ2-7, the complete variable domain reads AAGVIQSPRHLIKEKRETATLKCYPIPRHDTVYWYQQGPGQDPQFLISFYEKMQSDKGSIPDRFSAQQFSDYHSELNMSSLELGDSALYFCASSFGQTYEQYFGPGTRLTVT.

This chain connects TRBV18 to TRBJ1-1; D possibly corresponds to TRBD1 (6 bases). Between the trimmed V and J ends, which lost 2 bases and 3 bases, there was a span of 13 bases. CDR1 and CDR2 from the germline V gene are KGHSH and LQKENI. This CDR3 spans 15 amino acids. CDR3 sequence (DNA): TGTGCCAGCTCACCAATTACAGGGATGGACACTGAAGCTTTCTTT. Translated, it gives CASSPITGMDTEAFF. Together with reference TRBV18 and TRBJ1-1, the CDR3 gives the full variable domain: NAGVMQNPRHLVRRRGQEARLRCSPMKGHSHVYWYRQLPEEGLKFMVYLQKENIIDESGMPKERFSAEFPKEGPSILRIQQVVRGDSAAYFCASSPITGMDTEAFFGQGTRLTVV.

This chain connects TRBV9 to TRBJ2-1, with 11 bases lining up with TRBD2. The CDR3 has 19 amino acids. In germline, CDR1 is SGDLS, CDR2 YYNGEE. With 0 bases clipped from V and 0 bases from J, the junction kept 8 bases outside the gene matches. This chain's CDR3 is CASSVALNSGGASYNEQFF. The CDR3 nucleotides are TGTGCCAGCAGCGTAGCCCTAAATAGCGGGGGGGCCTCCTACAATGAGCAGTTCTTC.

The chain combines TRBV5-1 with TRBJ2-5; 12 bases fit TRBD1. The germline V gene has CDR1 SGHRS and CDR2 YFSETQ. Losses at the gene ends were 4 bases for V and 4 bases for J; bases not matched to a gene: 8. The CDR3 sequence is 16 residues long. CDR3 nucleotide sequence: TGCGCCAGCAGCCGGGCCGGGACAGGGGGCGGAGAGACCCAGTACTTC. Residues: CASSRAGTGGGETQYF.